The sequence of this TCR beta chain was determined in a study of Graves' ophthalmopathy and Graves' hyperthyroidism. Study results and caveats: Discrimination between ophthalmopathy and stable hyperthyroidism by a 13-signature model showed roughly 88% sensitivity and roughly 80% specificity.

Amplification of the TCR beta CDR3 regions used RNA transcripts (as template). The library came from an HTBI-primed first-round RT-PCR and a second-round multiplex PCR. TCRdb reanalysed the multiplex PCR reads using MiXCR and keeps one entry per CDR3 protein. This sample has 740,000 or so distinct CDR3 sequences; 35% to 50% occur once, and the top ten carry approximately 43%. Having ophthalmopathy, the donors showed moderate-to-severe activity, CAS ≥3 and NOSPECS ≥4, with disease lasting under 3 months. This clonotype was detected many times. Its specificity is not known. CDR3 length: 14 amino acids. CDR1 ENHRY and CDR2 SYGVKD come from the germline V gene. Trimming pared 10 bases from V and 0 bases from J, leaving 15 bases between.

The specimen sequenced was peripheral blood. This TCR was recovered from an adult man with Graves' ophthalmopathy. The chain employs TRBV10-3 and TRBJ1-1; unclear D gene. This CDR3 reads CASSSNRVNTEAFF. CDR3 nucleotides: TGTGCCAGCAGCTCGAATAGGGTGAACACTGAAGCTTTCTTT.